The rows below give T cell receptor beta chains drawn from one sample of a study of T cell responses to AZD1222 COVID-19 vaccine. Using immunoSEQ multiplex PCR, the repertoire was profiled, and TCRdb retains in-frame clones only, with some absent. The sample includes approximately 130,000 clones, around 89% of them seen just once. The specimen comprised peripheral blood, sampled on day 0 of MenACWY control vaccination. Receptors originate from an adult in good health. Both conserved end residues are part of each CDR3. A D gene is named only where the DNA matches it firmly. Rows give clone size only sometimes, using once, few, many, or a class for an expanded clone.

abundance	d_gene	j_gene	v_gene	CDR3aa	CDR3nt
-	-	TRBJ1-1	TRBV20-1	CSASRAVGLNTEAFF	TGCAGTGCTAGTCGAGCAGTTGGACTGAACACTGAAGCTTTCTTT
-	TRBD2	TRBJ2-3	TRBV19	CASTSRSRLAGGTQYF	TGTGCCAGTACCTCTAGGTCTAGACTAGCGGGAGGCACGCAGTATTTT
-	TRBD1	TRBJ1-1	TRBV3-1/TRBV3-2	CASRPRVTGGKGTEAFF	TGTGCCAGCAGGCCAAGGGTGACAGGGGGCAAGGGCACTGAAGCTTTCTTT
-	TRBD1	TRBJ2-5	TRBV29-1	CSVPPGQGEETQYF	TGCAGCGTTCCCCCTGGACAGGGTGAAGAGACCCAGTACTTC
-	-	TRBJ2-3	TRBV7-2	CASSLGFREYF	TGTGCCAGCAGCTTAGGTTTCAGGGAGTATTTT
-	TRBD2	TRBJ2-3	TRBV5-4	CASSLSPSGGDTQYF	TGTGCCAGCAGCTTGTCCCCTAGCGGTGGGGATACGCAGTATTTT
-	TRBD2	TRBJ2-7	TRBV6-1	CASSEETSGYF	TGTGCCAGCAGTGAAGAGACTAGCGGTTACTTC
-	TRBD2	TRBJ2-1	TRBV11-3	CASSLDPGGFSEQFF	TGTGCCAGCAGCTTAGATCCGGGAGGGTTTAGTGAGCAGTTCTTC
-	TRBD1	TRBJ2-2	TRBV4-1	CASSQLDRGNTGELFF	TGCGCCAGCAGCCAACTAGACAGGGGGAACACCGGGGAGCTGTTTTTT
-	TRBD1	TRBJ1-2	TRBV27	CASSFSQGAGNYGYTF	TGTGCCAGCAGTTTTTCACAGGGGGCGGGTAACTATGGCTACACCTTC
-	TRBD2	TRBJ2-1	TRBV7-8	CASSLEWTSGRPRNNEQFF	TGTGCCAGCAGCTTAGAGTGGACTAGCGGGAGACCAAGAAACAATGAGCAGTTCTTC
-	-	TRBJ1-1	TRBV5-1	CASSFKTNTEAFF	TGCGCCAGCAGCTTTAAGACTAACACTGAAGCTTTCTTT
-	-	TRBJ2-1	TRBV19	CASCCTSDEQFF	TGTGCCAGTTGCTGTACTAGTGATGAGCAGTTCTTC
-	-	TRBJ1-2	TRBV20-1	CSASAFGTAGNYGYTF	TGCAGTGCGAGTGCTTTTGGGACGGCTGGTAACTATGGCTACACCTTC
few	-	TRBJ1-5	TRBV19	CASSIQNNQPQHF	TGTGCCAGTAGTATACAGAACAATCAGCCCCAGCATTTT
-	-	TRBJ1-1	TRBV6-2/TRBV6-3	CASSYVAEGGEAFF	TGTGCCAGCAGTTACGTCGCGGAGGGGGGTGAAGCTTTCTTT
-	-	TRBJ1-3	TRBV7-2	CASSSGRYRNTIYF	TGTGCCAGCAGCTCAGGACGGTATAGAAACACCATATATTTT
-	TRBD2	TRBJ2-2	TRBV6-2/TRBV6-3	CASSYSGLAGVRTGELFF	TGTGCCAGCAGTTACTCGGGACTAGCGGGAGTTCGCACCGGGGAGCTGTTTTTT
-	-	TRBJ1-5	TRBV7-2	CASSLVWINQPQHF	TGTGCCAGCAGCTTAGTCTGGATTAATCAGCCCCAGCATTTT
-	-	TRBJ2-1	TRBV28	CASSLDRNNEQFF	TGTGCCAGCAGTTTAGACAGAAACAATGAGCAGTTCTTC
-	TRBD2	TRBJ2-7	TRBV7-6	CASSLMSGRSKSYEQYF	TGTGCCAGCAGCTTAATGAGCGGGAGGTCGAAGAGCTACGAGCAGTACTTC
-	TRBD1	TRBJ2-7	TRBV5-5	CASSLDPGQSYEQYF	TGTGCCAGCAGCTTGGACCCGGGACAGTCCTACGAGCAGTACTTC
-	TRBD2	TRBJ2-1	TRBV7-3	CASSPGLAGEQFF	TGTGCCAGCAGCCCAGGACTAGCGGGAGAGCAGTTCTTC